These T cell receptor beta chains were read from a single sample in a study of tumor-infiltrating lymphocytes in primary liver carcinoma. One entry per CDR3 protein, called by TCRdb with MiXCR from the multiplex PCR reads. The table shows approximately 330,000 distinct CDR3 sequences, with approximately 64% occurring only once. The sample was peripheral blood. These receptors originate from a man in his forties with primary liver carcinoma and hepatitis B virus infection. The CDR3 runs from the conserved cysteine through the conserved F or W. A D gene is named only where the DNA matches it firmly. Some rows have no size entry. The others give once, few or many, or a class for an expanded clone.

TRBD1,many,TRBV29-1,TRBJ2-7,TGCAGCGCGACAGGGATTAACTACGAGCAGTACTTC,CSATGINYEQYF
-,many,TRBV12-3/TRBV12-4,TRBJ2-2,TGTGCCAGCAGTTTAAACTATCCGGACGCGAACACCGGGGAGCTGTTTTTT,CASSLNYPDANTGELFF
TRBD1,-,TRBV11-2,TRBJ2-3,TGTGCCGGCAGCTTGGACGGACAGGGCAGCATAGATACGCAGTATTTT,CAGSLDGQGSIDTQYF
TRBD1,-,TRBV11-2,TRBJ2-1,TGTGCCAGCAGCACCGGGACAGGGACTTACTACGATGAGAAGTTCTTC,CASSTGTGTYYDEKFF
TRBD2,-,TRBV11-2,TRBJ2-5,TGTGCCTGCAGCCAGACTCCTGGCGGGGGGATAGAGACCCAGTACTTC,CACSQTPGGGIETQYF
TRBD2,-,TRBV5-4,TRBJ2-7,TGTGCCAGCAGCTTGAGCGGGAGGAACGACGAGCAGTGCTTC,CASSLSGRNDEQCF
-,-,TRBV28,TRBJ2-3,TGTGCCAGCAGAAGTTTGAGGGCCGGCACAGATACGCAGTATTTT,CASRSLRAGTDTQYF
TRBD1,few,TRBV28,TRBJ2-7,TGTGCCAGCAGTCCCAGGACAGGGTCCTACGAGCAGTACTTC,CASSPRTGSYEQYF
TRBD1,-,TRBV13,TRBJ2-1,TGTGCCAGCAGCTCCGGGACAGGGCTCTACAATGAGCAGTTCTTC,CASSSGTGLYNEQFF
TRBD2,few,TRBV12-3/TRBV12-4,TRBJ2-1,TGTGCCAGCAGTTTAAAGCTCCTAGCGGGAGGGAATGAGCAGTTCTTC,CASSLKLLAGGNEQFF
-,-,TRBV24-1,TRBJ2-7,TGTGCCACCAGTGCCTCCAGCGTTCCTGCCGGGCAGTACTTC,CATSASSVPAGQYF
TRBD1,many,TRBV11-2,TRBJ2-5,TGTGCCAGCAGCTTAGCGGGACAGTCCCAAGAGACCCAGTACTTC,CASSLAGQSQETQYF
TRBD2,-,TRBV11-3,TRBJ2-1,TGTACCAGCAGCTTAGCGGCGGGGGGCGATTCTAGTAATGAGCAGTTCTTC,CTSSLAAGGDSSNEQFF
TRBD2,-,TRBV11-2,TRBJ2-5,TGTGCCAGCAGCCGAAGCGGGGTTGAGACCCAGTACTTC,CASSRSGVETQYF
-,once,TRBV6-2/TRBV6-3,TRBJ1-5,TGTGCCAGCAGAAATGACATCATTCACCAGCCCCAGCATTTT,CASRNDIIHQPQHF
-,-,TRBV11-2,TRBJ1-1,TGTGCCAGCAGCCCTCGAGGCGGAGGGGACACTGAAGCATTCTTT,CASSPRGGGDTEAFF
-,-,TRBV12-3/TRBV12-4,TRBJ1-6,TGTGCCAGCAGTTTAGGGCAGGCCTTTGGGAATTCACCCCTCCACTTT,CASSLGQAFGNSPLHF
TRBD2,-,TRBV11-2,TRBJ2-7,TGTGCCAGCAGCTTACTGGCTAGCGGGAGTACCAACAAGCAGTACTTC,CASSLLASGSTNKQYF
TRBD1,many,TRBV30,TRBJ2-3,TGTGCCTGGAGTCACGGGACAGGGGGCACAGATACGCAGTATTTT,CAWSHGTGGTDTQYF
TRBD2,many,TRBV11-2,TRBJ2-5,TGTGCCAGCAGCTTAGTGCCGGGGGGGGAGACCCAGTACTTC,CASSLVPGGETQYF
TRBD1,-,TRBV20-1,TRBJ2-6,TGCAGTGCTCTAACAGGGGGAGGGGCCAACGTCCTGACTTTC,CSALTGGGANVLTF
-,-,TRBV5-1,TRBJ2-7,TGCGCCAGCAGTTTGGCTACATCCTCTAGCTACGGGCAGTACTTC,CASSLATSSSYGQYF
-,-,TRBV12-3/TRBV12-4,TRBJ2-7,TGTGTCACACAACGAGGCGAGCACTACTTC,CVTQRGEHYF
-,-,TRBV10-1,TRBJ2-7,TGCGCCAGCAGTGACAGGGGAATGTCCTACGAGCAGTACTTC,CASSDRGMSYEQYF
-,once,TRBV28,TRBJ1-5,TGTGCCAGCAGTTTCCAGGGCCTGGCTGGACAAAATCAGCCCCAGCATTTT,CASSFQGLAGQNQPQHF
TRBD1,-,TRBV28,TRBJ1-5,TGTGCCAGCAGCCGACCGGGACAGGGCGTCAATCAGCCCCAGCATTTT,CASSRPGQGVNQPQHF
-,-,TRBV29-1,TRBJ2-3,TGCAGCGACAGATACGGAGAGGGGCAAGACACAGATACGCAGTATTTT,CSDRYGEGQDTDTQYF
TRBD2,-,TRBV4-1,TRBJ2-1,TGCGCCAGCAGTACTCCGGGACTAGCGATATCGAGCTTCTACAATGAGCAGTTCTTC,CASSTPGLAISSFYNEQFF
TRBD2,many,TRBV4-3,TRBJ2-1,TGCGCCAGCAGCCGCAGCGGGACTAGCGGGGACAATGAGCAGTTCTTC,CASSRSGTSGDNEQFF
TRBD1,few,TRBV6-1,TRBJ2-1,TGTGCCAGCAGTGAAAGAGGGACAGATTACTACAATGAGCAGTTCTTC,CASSERGTDYYNEQFF
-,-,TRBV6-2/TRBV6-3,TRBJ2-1,TGTGCCAGCAGTGACCTCCGGGGTTCCAATGAGCAGTTCTTC,CASSDLRGSNEQFF
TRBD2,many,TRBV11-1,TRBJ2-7,TGTGCCAGCAGCTTACAACTAGCGGGAGGTTCCGAGCAGTACTTC,CASSLQLAGGSEQYF
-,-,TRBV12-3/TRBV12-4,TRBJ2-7,TGTGCCAGCAACTTGCCCGGACCCCACTACGAGCAGTACTTC,CASNLPGPHYEQYF
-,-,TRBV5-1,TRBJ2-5,TGCGCCAGCGGCTTGCTCCCAACAGGGGAGACCCAGTACTTC,CASGLLPTGETQYF
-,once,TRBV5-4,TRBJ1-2,TGTGCCAGCAGCTTGAGTGGGGCACTTAACTATGGCTACACCTTC,CASSLSGALNYGYTF
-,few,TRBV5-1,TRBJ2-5,TGCGCCAGCAGCCTGAGGGGTGCCGAGACCCAGTACTTC,CASSLRGAETQYF
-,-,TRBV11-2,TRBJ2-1,TGTGCCGGCAGCTTCGTGGGGCCAATTGATGAGCAGTTCTTC,CAGSFVGPIDEQFF
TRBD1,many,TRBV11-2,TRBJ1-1,TGTGCCAGCAGCTTAGCCCGACAGGGATTCGTCGGTTATCACACTGAAGCTTTCTTT,CASSLARQGFVGYHTEAFF
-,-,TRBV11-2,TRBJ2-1,TGTGGCAGCAGCCACAACTCCAATGAGCAGTTCTTC,CGSSHNSNEQFF
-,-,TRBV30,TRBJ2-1,TGTGCCTGGAGTGCTAGCGACAGCTCCTACAATGAGCAGTTCTTC,CAWSASDSSYNEQFF
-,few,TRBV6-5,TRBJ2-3,TGTGCCAGCAGCCCCGGGATAATCACAGATACGCAGTATTTT,CASSPGIITDTQYF
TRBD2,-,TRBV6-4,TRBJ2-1,TGTGCCAGCAGCGGACTAGCGGGAGGACCGCAGTTCTTC,CASSGLAGGPQFF
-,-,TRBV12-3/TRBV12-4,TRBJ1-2,TGTGCCACCGCGACAGTTTCTAACTATGGCTACACCTTC,CATATVSNYGYTF
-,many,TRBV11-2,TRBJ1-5,TGTGCCAGCAGCGAAGGGCGAAAAAATAGCAATCAGCCCCAGCATTTT,CASSEGRKNSNQPQHF
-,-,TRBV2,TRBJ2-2,TGTGCCAGCAGTGTTGGAGGGGTCGGCGGGGAGCTGTTTTTT,CASSVGGVGGELFF
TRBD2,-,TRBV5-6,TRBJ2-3,TGTGCCAGCATCTTGGAACTAGCGGGATCAGATACGCAGTATTTT,CASILELAGSDTQYF
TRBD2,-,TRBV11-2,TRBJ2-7,TGTGACAGCAGCTTGATAACGGGAGGACACGAGCAGTACTTC,CDSSLITGGHEQYF
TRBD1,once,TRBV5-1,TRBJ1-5,TGCGCCAGCAGCGGTACAGGGGACCCTAATCATCCCCAGCATTTT,CASSGTGDPNHPQHF
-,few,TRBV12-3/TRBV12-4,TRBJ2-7,TGTGCCAGCAGTTGGGCTCCGGGAGAGCACTCCTACGAGCAGTACTTC,CASSWAPGEHSYEQYF
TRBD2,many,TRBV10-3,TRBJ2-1,TGTGCCATCAGCGCCACCTGGACTAGCGGGAACATGGATGAGCAGTTCTTC,CAISATWTSGNMDEQFF
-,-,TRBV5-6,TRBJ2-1,TGTGCCAGCAGCGCTACCCTGGAGTACAATGAGCAGTTCTTC,CASSATLEYNEQFF
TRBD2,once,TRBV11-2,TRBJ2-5,TGTGCCTGCAGTCGAAGCGGGAGTGAGACCCAGTACTTC,CACSRSGSETQYF
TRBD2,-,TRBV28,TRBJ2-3,TGTTCCAGCAGGCCCGGACTAGCGGGTGCACAGAATACGCAGTATTTT,CSSRPGLAGAQNTQYF
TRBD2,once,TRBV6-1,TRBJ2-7,TGTGCCAGCAGTGGGGGCGCGACAACTAGCGGGAGGGCCCTTATCCACGAGCAGTACTTC,CASSGGATTSGRALIHEQYF
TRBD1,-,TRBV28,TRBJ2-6,TGTGCCAGCAGTTCCTTCCTCAGTAGGACAGGGGGAACACCTGGGGCCAACGTCCTGACTTTC,CASSSFLSRTGGTPGANVLTF
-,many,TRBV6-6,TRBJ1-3,TGTGCCAGCAGTCTCCTGTCTGGAAACACCATATATTTT,CASSLLSGNTIYF
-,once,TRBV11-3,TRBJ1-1,TGTGCCAGCACCGACGGGGTAGCGTACACTGAAGCTTTCTTT,CASTDGVAYTEAFF
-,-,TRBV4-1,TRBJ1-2,TGCGCCAGCAGCTACCAGTATAACTATGGCTACACCTTC,CASSYQYNYGYTF
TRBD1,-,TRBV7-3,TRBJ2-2,TGTGCCAGCAGTTCCGGGACAGGGCCAGACACCGGGGAGCTGTTTTTT,CASSSGTGPDTGELFF